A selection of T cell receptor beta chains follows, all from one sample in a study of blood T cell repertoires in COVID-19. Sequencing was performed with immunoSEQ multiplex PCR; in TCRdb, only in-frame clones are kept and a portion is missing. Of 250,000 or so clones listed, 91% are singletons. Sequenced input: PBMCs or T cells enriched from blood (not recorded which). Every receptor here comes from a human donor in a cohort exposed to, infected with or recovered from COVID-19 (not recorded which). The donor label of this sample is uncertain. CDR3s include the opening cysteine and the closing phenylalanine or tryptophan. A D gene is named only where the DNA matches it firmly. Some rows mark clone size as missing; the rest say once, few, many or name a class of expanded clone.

DNA: TGCGCCAGCAGTCCGGGACAGGGTCTCTACGAGCAGTACTTC; CDR3: CASSPGQGLYEQYF; D: TRBD1; J: TRBJ2-7; size: -; V: TRBV5-1; length: 14
DNA: TGTGCCAGCAGCTTAGAGGCTAGCGGGGGGCACACAGATACGCAGTATTTT; CDR3: CASSLEASGGHTDTQYF; D: TRBD2; J: TRBJ2-3; size: -; V: TRBV7-6; length: 17
DNA: TGTGCCAGCAGCCGTCAGGGCGGGGGGCGGTCCAAAAACATTCAGTACTTC; CDR3: CASSRQGGGRSKNIQYF; D: TRBD2; J: TRBJ2-4; size: -; V: TRBV7-9; length: 17
DNA: TGTGCCAGCAGCTTAGGTCCCGGGACTGCATTAGCCAAAAACATTCAGTACTTC; CDR3: CASSLGPGTALAKNIQYF; D: -; J: TRBJ2-4; size: -; V: TRBV7-6; length: 18
DNA: TGTGCCAGTAGTAGGCAGGGGGGTTTTGGAAACACCATATATTTT; CDR3: CASSRQGGFGNTIYF; D: TRBD1; J: TRBJ1-3; size: -; V: TRBV19; length: 15
DNA: TGTGCCAGCAGCTTTTCCCTCCCGGGGCGGGGCTCCTACAATGAGCAGTTCTTC; CDR3: CASSFSLPGRGSYNEQFF; D: -; J: TRBJ2-1; size: -; V: TRBV7-2; length: 18
DNA: TGTGCCAGCAGTTTAAAGCCGACATATGGCAATCAGCCCCAGCATTTT; CDR3: CASSLKPTYGNQPQHF; D: -; J: TRBJ1-5; size: -; V: TRBV27; length: 16
DNA: TGTGCCAGCACCCCTCGCGGGGCCCAAGAGACCCAGTACTTC; CDR3: CASTPRGAQETQYF; D: -; J: TRBJ2-5; size: -; V: TRBV28; length: 14
DNA: TGCGCCAGCAGCCAAGATTTAGCCCGTTATCAGCCCCAGCATTTT; CDR3: CASSQDLARYQPQHF; D: -; J: TRBJ1-5; size: -; V: TRBV4-3; length: 15
DNA: TGTGCCAGCAGCTTAGGGGAGGGGGACAGAATGAACACTGAAGCTTTCTTT; CDR3: CASSLGEGDRMNTEAFF; D: TRBD1; J: TRBJ1-1; size: -; V: TRBV13; length: 17
DNA: TGCGCCAGCAGCCCACCCCTAGCGGGGGAAAACTTAGCCAAAAACATTCAGTACTTC; CDR3: CASSPPLAGENLAKNIQYF; D: TRBD2; J: TRBJ2-4; size: once; V: TRBV5-1; length: 19
DNA: TGTGCCAGCAGTTCGGGGACAGGGGGGACCTACGAGCAGTACTTC; CDR3: CASSSGTGGTYEQYF; D: TRBD1; J: TRBJ2-7; size: -; V: TRBV6-5; length: 15
DNA: TGCGCCAGCAGCGAGGCACTCCCTAACACTGAAGCTTTCTTT; CDR3: CASSEALPNTEAFF; D: -; J: TRBJ1-1; size: few; V: TRBV5-1; length: 14
DNA: TGTGCCAGCAGCTTCCGGAGAGGCCATGAAGCTTTCTTT; CDR3: CASSFRRGHEAFF; D: -; J: TRBJ1-1; size: -; V: TRBV11-2; length: 13
DNA: TGCAGCACTCTGGGGACAGGGGGCCTTAACACTGAAGCTTTCTTT; CDR3: CSTLGTGGLNTEAFF; D: TRBD1; J: TRBJ1-1; size: -; V: TRBV29-1; length: 15
DNA: TGCGCCAGCAGCTGGGGACAGGGTGAGGGTGGCTACACCTTC; CDR3: CASSWGQGEGGYTF; D: TRBD1; J: TRBJ1-2; size: -; V: TRBV5-1; length: 14